This TCR beta chain was documented in a study of Graves' ophthalmopathy and Graves' hyperthyroidism. Study-wide findings and caveats: Between ophthalmopathy and stable hyperthyroidism, a 13-signature model drew a separation with nearly 90% sensitivity and about 80% specificity. With 60% to 71% sensitivity and approximately 72% specificity, the model predicted ophthalmopathy progression.

TCR beta CDR3 amplification used RNA transcripts. First-round RT-PCR with HTBI primers preceded a second-round multiplex PCR. TCRdb re-called the multiplex PCR reads with MiXCR, one entry per CDR3 protein. The data show roughly 230,000 distinct CDR3 sequences, about 22% seen once. The CDR3 length is 16 residues. The V and J ends lost 4 bases and 3 bases respectively, with 16 bases between them. Germline CDR1 LNHNV, CDR2 YYDKDF (reference sequence). No donor had other autoimmune disease, uncontrolled infection, pregnancy or lactation. This clonotype was counted ten times or more. What it binds is unknown.

This receptor was identified in a woman aged 50 to 65 with Graves' ophthalmopathy. The gene calls are TRBV15 and TRBJ1-5; D may be TRBD1 (5 bases). Material: peripheral blood. CDR3: CATSNVGAGYNQPQHF. CDR3 DNA: TGTGCCACCAGCAACGTCGGGGCAGGGTACAATCAGCCCCAGCATTTT.